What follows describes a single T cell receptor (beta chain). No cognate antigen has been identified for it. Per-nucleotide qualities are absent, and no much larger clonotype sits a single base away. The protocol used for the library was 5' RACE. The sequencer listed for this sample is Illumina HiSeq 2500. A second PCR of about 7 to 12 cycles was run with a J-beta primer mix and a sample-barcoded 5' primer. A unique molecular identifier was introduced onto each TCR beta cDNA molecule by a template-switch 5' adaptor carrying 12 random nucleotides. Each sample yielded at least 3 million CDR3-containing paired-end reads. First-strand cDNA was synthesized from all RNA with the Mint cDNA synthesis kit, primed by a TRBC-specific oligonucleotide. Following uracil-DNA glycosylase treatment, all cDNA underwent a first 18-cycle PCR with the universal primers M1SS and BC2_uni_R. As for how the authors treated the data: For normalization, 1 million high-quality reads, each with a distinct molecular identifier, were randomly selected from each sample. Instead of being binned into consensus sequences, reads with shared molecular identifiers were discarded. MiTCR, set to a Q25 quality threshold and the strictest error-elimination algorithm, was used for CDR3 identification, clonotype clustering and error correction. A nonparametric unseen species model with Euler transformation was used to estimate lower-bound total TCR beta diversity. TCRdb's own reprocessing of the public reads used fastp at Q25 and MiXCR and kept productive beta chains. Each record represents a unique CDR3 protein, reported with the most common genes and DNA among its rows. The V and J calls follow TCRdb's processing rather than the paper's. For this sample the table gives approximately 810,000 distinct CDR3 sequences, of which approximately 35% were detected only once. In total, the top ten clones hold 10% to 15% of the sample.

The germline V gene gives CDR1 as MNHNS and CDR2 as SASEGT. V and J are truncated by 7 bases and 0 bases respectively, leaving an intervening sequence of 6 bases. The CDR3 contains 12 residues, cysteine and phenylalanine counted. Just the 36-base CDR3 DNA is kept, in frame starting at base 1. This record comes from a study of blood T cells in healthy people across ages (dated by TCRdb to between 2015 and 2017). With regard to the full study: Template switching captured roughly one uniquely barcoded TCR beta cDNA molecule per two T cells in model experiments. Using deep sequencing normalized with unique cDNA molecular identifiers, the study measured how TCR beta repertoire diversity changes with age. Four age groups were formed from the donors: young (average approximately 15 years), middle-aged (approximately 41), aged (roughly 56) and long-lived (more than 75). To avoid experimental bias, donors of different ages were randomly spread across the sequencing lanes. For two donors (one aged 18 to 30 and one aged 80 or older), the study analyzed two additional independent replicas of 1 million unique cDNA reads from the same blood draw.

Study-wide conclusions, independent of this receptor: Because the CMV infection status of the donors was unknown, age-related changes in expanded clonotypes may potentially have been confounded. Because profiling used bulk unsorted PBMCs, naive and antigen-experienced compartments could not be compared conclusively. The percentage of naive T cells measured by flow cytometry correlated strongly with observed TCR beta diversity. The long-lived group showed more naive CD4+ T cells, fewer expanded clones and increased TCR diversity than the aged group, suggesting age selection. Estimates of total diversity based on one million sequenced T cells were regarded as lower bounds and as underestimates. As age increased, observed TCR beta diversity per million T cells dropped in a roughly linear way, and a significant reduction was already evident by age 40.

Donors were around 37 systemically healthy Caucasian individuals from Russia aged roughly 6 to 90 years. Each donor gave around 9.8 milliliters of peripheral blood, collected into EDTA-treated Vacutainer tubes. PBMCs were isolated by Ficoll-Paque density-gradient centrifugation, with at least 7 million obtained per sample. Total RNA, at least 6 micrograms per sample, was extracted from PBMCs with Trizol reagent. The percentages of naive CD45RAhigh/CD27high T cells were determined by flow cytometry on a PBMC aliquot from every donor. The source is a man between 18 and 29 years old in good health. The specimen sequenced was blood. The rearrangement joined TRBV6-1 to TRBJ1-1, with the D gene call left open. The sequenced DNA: TGTGCCAGCATTATTTTGAACACTGAAGCTTTCTTT. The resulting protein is CASIILNTEAFF.